The next 9 T cell receptor beta chains were all read from a single sample in a study of OX40 agonist ivuxolimab in advanced cancers. Sequencing was performed with immunoSEQ multiplex PCR; in TCRdb, only in-frame clones are kept and a portion is missing. Of 50,000 to 65,000 clones detected, about 90% appear once; the ten largest clones hold more than 1.5%. The sample consisted of CD4+ or CD8+ T cells sorted from blood, taken in a trial of the OX40 agonist ivuxolimab. The receptors stem from an adult with an advanced solid tumor such as melanoma, head and neck, liver or kidney cancer.

In its sample, this clone was seen once. This chain links TRBV4-1 with TRBJ1-3; D uncertain. The CDR3 is 15 amino acids. Germline V CDR1 and CDR2: MGHRA, YSYEKL. Trimming removed 1 base at V and 7 bases at J, with 14 bases between. The CDR3 loop is CASSQGSMGQNTIYF. CDR3 bases: TGCGCCAGCAGCCAAGGCAGTATGGGTCAGAACACCATATATTTT.

The chain employs TRBV2 and TRBJ2-6, with 8 bases aligning to TRBD1. There are 15 residues in the CDR3. V gave up 6 bases and J gave up 2 bases; unmatched junction bases: 3. Per the germline V gene, CDR1 is SNHLY and CDR2 is FYNNEI. The CDR3 bases are TGTGCCAGCAGGGTACAGGGGGCTGGGGCCAACGTCCTGACTTTC. Translating gives CASRVQGAGANVLTF.

This chain joins TRBV11-2 and TRBJ2-5, with D perhaps matching TRBD1 (5 bases). The germline gives CDR1 SGHAT, CDR2 FQNNGV. The CDR3 covers 14 residues. The V end was cut by 1 base, the J end by 1 base, with 7 bases between. CDR3 protein: CASSLVRVQETQYF. In DNA, the CDR3 is TGTGCCAGCAGCTTAGTCAGGGTCCAAGAGACCCAGTACTTC.

The chain couples TRBV28 to TRBJ1-1; D is possibly TRBD1 (5 bases). Germline V gives CDR1 MDHEN, CDR2 SYDVKM. The CDR3 runs 16 residues. Trimming removed 5 bases from V and 4 bases from J, with 20 bases in between. The CDR3 reads CASSVGRLGGGTEAFF. CDR3 DNA sequence: TGTGCCAGCAGTGTAGGACGTCTGGGGGGGGGCACTGAAGCTTTCTTT.

V is TRBV5-1 and J is TRBJ2-5; D is possibly TRBD2 (6 bases). The CDR3 is 15 residues long. V gave up 4 bases and J gave up 5 bases, with 18 bases separating them. Germline-derived CDR1 and CDR2 are SGHRS and YFSETQ. The CDR3 DNA sequence: TGCGCCAGCAGCACAACTCCCAGTGGAGGGGAGACCCAGTACTTC. It specifies CASSTTPSGGETQYF.

V is TRBV27 and J is TRBJ1-1; possibly TRBD1 for D (6 bases). The CDR3 consists of 13 residues. CDR1 and CDR2 from the germline V gene are MNHEY and SMNVEV (reference sequence). Trimming left V 6 bases short and J 6 bases short, with 14 bases between. As DNA, the CDR3 is TGTGCCAGCAGCCTCTATAAGGGGGCTGAAGCTTTCTTT. Encoded protein: CASSLYKGAEAFF.

The count of this clone is one. This chain joins TRBV28 and TRBJ1-1; TRBD1 agrees at 10 bases. There are 16 residues in the CDR3. Germline CDR1 MDHEN, CDR2 SYDVKM. J gave up 4 bases and V 9 bases, and 14 bases lay outside the gene matches. CDR3 nucleotides: TGTGCCAGTCGGGGACAGGGGCTTCCACGGGGCACTGAAGCTTTCTTT. As protein: CASRGQGLPRGTEAFF.

The chain recombines TRBV19 with TRBJ2-1; 7 nucleotides agree with TRBD1. V dropped 3 bases and J dropped 10; count of bases not matched to a gene: 12. Germline V gene sequence: CDR1 LNHDA, CDR2 SQIVND (reference sequence). The CDR3 spans 15 residues. The DNA for the CDR3 is TGTGCCAGTAGTATTACGGTGGAGGACAGGAACGAGCAGTTCTTC. Protein: CASSITVEDRNEQFF.

The J gene is TRBJ1-2, the V gene TRBV18; no clear D gene. Trimming took off 2 bases at V and 5 bases at J, with 12 bases between the two ends. Germline lookup yields CDR1 KGHSH and CDR2 LQKENI. There are 14 residues in the CDR3. CDR3 amino acids: CASSPGHDGYGYTF. The CDR3 bases are TGTGCCAGCTCACCAGGGCACGATGGTTATGGCTACACCTTC.